A selection of T cell receptor beta chains follows, all from one sample in a study of blood T cell repertoires in COVID-19. The assay was immunoSEQ multiplex PCR, and TCRdb's table has in-frame clones only and misses some. The sample consists of approximately 170,000 clones, 88% of them appearing once. The sample consisted of PBMCs or T cells enriched from blood (not recorded which). Receptors originate from a woman aged 18-29 years who had recovered from COVID-19. Each CDR3 is given with its conserved first and last residue. A D gene is named only where the DNA matches it firmly. Part of the rows lack a size; the others show once, few, many or a class for expanded clones.

V,D,J,size,CDR3,DNA
TRBV27,-,TRBJ2-7,-,CASSLEFGTSYEQYF,TGTGCCAGCAGTTTGGAGTTCGGAACCTCCTACGAGCAGTACTTC
TRBV10-3,-,TRBJ2-3,-,CAISVTSTPDTQYF,TGTGCCATCAGTGTAACTAGTACGCCAGATACGCAGTATTTT
TRBV28,TRBD1,TRBJ2-5,-,CASSDLGTGSVETQYF,TGTGCCAGCAGTGACCTCGGGACAGGGTCCGTGGAGACCCAGTACTTC
TRBV30,-,TRBJ1-1,once,CACGGFRRTEAFF,TGTGCCTGCGGGGGGTTCCGGCGGACTGAAGCTTTCTTT
TRBV20-1,TRBD1,TRBJ1-1,-,CSVVWTGRAFF,TGCAGTGTAGTATGGACAGGGAGGGCTTTCTTT
TRBV5-1,-,TRBJ2-7,few,CASSLYQGTYEQYF,TGCGCCAGCAGCTTGTATCAGGGGACCTACGAGCAGTACTTC
TRBV7-3,TRBD2,TRBJ2-7,-,CASSLEPDSLAGIYEQYF,TGTGCCAGCAGCTTAGAGCCGGATTCCCTAGCGGGAATCTACGAGCAGTACTTC
TRBV28,-,TRBJ1-2,once,CASSAGEGNYGYTF,TGTGCCAGCAGTGCAGGGGAGGGTAACTATGGCTACACCTTC
TRBV3-1/TRBV3-2,-,TRBJ2-7,-,CASSSRTDAYEQYF,TGTGCCAGCAGCTCGCGGACTGATGCCTACGAGCAGTACTTC
TRBV19,TRBD2,TRBJ2-1,-,CASSIAVGTSRNEQFF,TGTGCCAGTAGTATAGCAGTCGGGACTAGCCGGAATGAGCAGTTCTTC
TRBV2,-,TRBJ2-1,once,CASSRDSSSYNEQFF,TGTGCCAGCAGTCGGGACTCCAGCTCCTACAATGAGCAGTTCTTC
TRBV3-1/TRBV3-2,-,TRBJ2-1,-,CASSQVGSGNEQFF,TGTGCCAGCAGCCAAGTAGGGAGTGGCAATGAGCAGTTCTTC